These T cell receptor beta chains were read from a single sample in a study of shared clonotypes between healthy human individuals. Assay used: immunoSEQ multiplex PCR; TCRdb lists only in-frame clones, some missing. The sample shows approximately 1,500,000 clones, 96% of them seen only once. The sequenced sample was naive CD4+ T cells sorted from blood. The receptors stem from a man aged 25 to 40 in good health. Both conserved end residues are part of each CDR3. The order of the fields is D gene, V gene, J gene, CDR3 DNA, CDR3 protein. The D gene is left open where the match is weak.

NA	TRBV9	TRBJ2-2	TGTGCCAGCAGCGGTCGTAGCGAGCTGTTTTTT	CASSGRSELFF
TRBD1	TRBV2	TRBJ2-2	TGTGCCAGCAGTAGAGGACAGGGGGCCGTCGGGGAGCTGTTTTTT	CASSRGQGAVGELFF
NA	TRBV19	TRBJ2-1	TGTGCCAGTAGTATCTTCCAAGCTAGTCCGGCAAAAAACAATGAGCAGTTCTTC	CASSIFQASPAKNNEQFF
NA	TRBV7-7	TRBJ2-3	TGTGCTAGCAGCTTAGCCTTGACAGATACGCAGTATTTT	CASSLALTDTQYF
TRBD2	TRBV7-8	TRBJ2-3	TGTGCCAGCAGGCTGGGTGTTTTTTTCACTAGCGGGAGTGGAGATACGCAGTATTTT	CASRLGVFFTSGSGDTQYF
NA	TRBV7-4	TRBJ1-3	TGTGCCAGCAGCTTAGGCCGGGTGGCACGCTCTGGAAACACCATATATTTT	CASSLGRVARSGNTIYF
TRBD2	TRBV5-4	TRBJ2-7	TGTGCCAGCAGCTCCAGCGGGGGCCGCATCTACGAGCAGTACTTC	CASSSSGGRIYEQYF
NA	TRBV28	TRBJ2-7	TGTGCCAGCAGCCGAGAGCCGAGCTACGAGCAGTACTTC	CASSREPSYEQYF
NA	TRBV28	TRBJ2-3	TGTGCCAGCAGATTAGGGGACAACACAGATACGCAGTATTTT	CASRLGDNTDTQYF
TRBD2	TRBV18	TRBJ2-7	TGTGCCAGCTCAACTAGCGCCGACGAGCAGTACTTC	CASSTSADEQYF